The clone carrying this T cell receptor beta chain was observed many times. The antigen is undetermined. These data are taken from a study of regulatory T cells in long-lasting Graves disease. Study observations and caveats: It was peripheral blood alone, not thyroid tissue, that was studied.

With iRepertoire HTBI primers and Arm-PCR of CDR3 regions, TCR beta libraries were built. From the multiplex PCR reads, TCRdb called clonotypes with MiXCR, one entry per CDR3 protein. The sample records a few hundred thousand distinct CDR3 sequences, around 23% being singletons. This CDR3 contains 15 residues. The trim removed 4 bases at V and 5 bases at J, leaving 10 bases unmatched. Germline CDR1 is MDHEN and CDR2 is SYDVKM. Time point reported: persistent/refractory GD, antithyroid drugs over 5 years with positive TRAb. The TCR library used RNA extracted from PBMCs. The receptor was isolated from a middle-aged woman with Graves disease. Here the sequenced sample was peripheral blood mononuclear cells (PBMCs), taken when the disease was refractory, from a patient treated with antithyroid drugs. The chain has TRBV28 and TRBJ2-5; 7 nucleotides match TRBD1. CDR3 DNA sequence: TGTGCCAGCAGTTCCTTCCGACAGGGTAGGGAGACCCAGTACTTC. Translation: CASSSFRQGRETQYF.